A single sample gave rise to the 15 T cell receptor beta chains below, sequenced in a study of control samples from healthy donors and cancer patients. TCRdb's copy holds only in-frame clones and misses some; the assay was immunoSEQ multiplex PCR. The sample includes 95,000 to 100,000 clones, 80% to 90% seen only once; the top ten take 7.8%. The material sequenced was blood. All receptors derive from a man younger than 45 in good health.

The chain couples TRBV10-3 to TRBJ2-7, with D possibly being TRBD1 or TRBD2 (5 bases each). V gave up 4 bases and J gave up 4 bases, with 14 bases separating them. The CDR3 length is 14 residues. From germline, CDR1 is ENHRY and CDR2 SYGVKD. CDR3 DNA sequence: TGTGCCATCAGTGCCTCAGGGAGTTTGTACGAGCAGTACTTC. Its translation: CAISASGSLYEQYF.

This chain joins TRBV12-3 or TRBV12-4 and TRBJ2-2; D remains unclear. The CDR3 spans 12 residues. With 2 bases removed from V and 3 bases from J, the gap between germline ends came to 1 base. The CDR3 coding sequence is TGTGCCAGCAGTTTACACACCGGGGAGCTGTTTTTT. It encodes CASSLHTGELFF.

The gene calls are TRBV28 and TRBJ1-2; D gene ambiguous. The V end lost 5 bases, the J end lost 0 bases, and 16 bases lay between the germline ends. This CDR3 has 16 amino acids. Germline V CDR1 and CDR2: MDHEN, SYDVKM. The CDR3 nucleotides read TGTGCCAGCAGTCCCCTCCACGGTGAAGCTAACTATGGCTACACCTTC. Its protein is CASSPLHGEANYGYTF.

V usage is TRBV11-1 and J usage is TRBJ1-1; perhaps TRBD1 as D (5 bases). Germline V gives CDR1 SGHAT, CDR2 FQDESV (reference sequence). The CDR3 covers 14 residues. V was clipped by 5 bases and J by 5 bases, with 15 bases between them. For the CDR3, the DNA is TGTGCCAGCAGCCCCTGGGGGGTACTGACTGAAGCTTTCTTT. Protein sequence: CASSPWGVLTEAFF.

J is TRBJ2-5 and V is TRBV30; 7 positions match TRBD2. V lost 2 bases, J lost 5 bases, and 11 bases stayed unmatched. Germline CDR1 GTSNPN, CDR2 SVGIG (reference sequence). The CDR3 runs to 15 residues. CDR3 residues: CAWSWSGARGETQYF. The CDR3 DNA sequence: TGTGCCTGGAGTTGGAGCGGGGCCCGCGGGGAGACCCAGTACTTC.

The V and J genes are TRBV5-5 and TRBJ2-1; no firm D call. CDR1 and CDR2 from the germline V gene are SGHKS and YYEKEE (reference sequence). The CDR3 covers 15 residues. Between the trimmed V and J ends, which lost 0 bases and 4 bases, there was a span of 11 bases. The CDR3 spells CASSLALNSYNEQFF. CDR3 nucleotides: TGTGCCAGCAGCTTGGCGTTAAACAGTTACAATGAGCAGTTCTTC.

This chain links TRBV7-2 with TRBJ2-2; D remains ambiguous. Germline CDR1 SGHTA, CDR2 FQGNSA. This CDR3 region has 14 residues. V was clipped by 2 bases and J by 5 bases, with 9 bases between them. The CDR3 DNA follows: TGTGCCAGCAGCTTACAGGCGGTAACCGGGGAGCTGTTTTTT. Translating gives CASSLQAVTGELFF.

The V and J genes are TRBV13 and TRBJ2-1, with 7 bases fitting TRBD2. This CDR3 is built from 16 residues. After removal of 5 bases from V and 4 bases from J, the junction contained 11 bases not matched to a gene. CDR1 and CDR2 (germline): PRHDT, FYEKMQ (reference sequence). The CDR3 is CASSPRVSGWYNEQFF. CDR3 in DNA: TGTGCCAGCAGCCCTCGGGTTAGCGGGTGGTACAATGAGCAGTTCTTC.

The chain carries TRBV6-2 or TRBV6-3 and TRBJ2-7; D is perhaps TRBD1 (5 bases). Germline lookup yields CDR1 MNHEY and CDR2 SVGEGT. The length of the CDR3 is 15 residues. Trimming removed 6 bases from V and 2 bases from J, with 17 bases in between. The DNA for the CDR3 is TGTGCCAGCAGCTCCCCCCGGCGACAGACCTACGAGCAGTACGTC. It codes for CASSSPRRQTYEQYV.

V is TRBV2 and J is TRBJ1-1, with a weak D call TRBD1 (6 bases). The CDR3 has 14 amino acids. V was clipped by 4 bases and J by 2 bases, with 11 bases between them. Germline assignment: CDR1 SNHLY and CDR2 FYNNEI. The CDR3 nucleotides are TGTGCCAGCAGTGGGGAGACAGGTAACACTGAAGCTTTCTTT. Protein: CASSGETGNTEAFF.

This chain joins TRBV15 and TRBJ2-3; TRBD2 aligns across 7 bases. The CDR3 extends over 15 amino acids. J lost 2 bases, V lost 4 bases, and 6 bases had no gene match. Per germline, CDR1 LNHNV and CDR2 YYDKDF (reference sequence). CDR3 DNA sequence: TGTGCCACCAGCACTCTGGGGGACTACACAGATACGCAGTATTTT. Its translation is CATSTLGDYTDTQYF.

The chain links TRBV14 to TRBJ2-1; 10 positions agree with TRBD1. This CDR3 is built from 15 residues. J was trimmed by 10 bases and V by 1 base; bases with no gene match: 7. CDR1 SGHDN and CDR2 FVKESK come from the germline V gene. CDR3 DNA sequence: TGTGCCAGCAGCCAAGGGACAGGGGGTCGGGAGGAGCAGTTCTTC. Residues: CASSQGTGGREEQFF. Using reference TRBV14 and TRBJ2-1 for the parts outside the CDR3, the full variable domain is EAGVTQFPSHSVIEKGQTVTLRCDPISGHDNLYWYRRVMGKEIKFLLHFVKESKQDESGMPNNRFLAERTGGTYSTLKVQPAELEDSGVYFCASSQGTGGREEQFFGPGTRLTVL.

The CDR3 sequence: CASSYASGGYNEQFF. The CDR3 nucleotides are TGTGCCAGCAGTTACGCTAGCGGGGGGTACAATGAGCAGTTCTTC. The gene calls are TRBV6-2 or TRBV6-3 and TRBJ2-1; 11 nucleotides align to TRBD2. The CDR3 contains 15 residues. CDR1 is MNHEY, CDR2 SVGEGT, per germline. The V segment lost 2 bases and the J segment 4 bases; nucleotides outside the gene matches: 1.

The chain combines TRBV10-2 with TRBJ2-7, with D perhaps matching TRBD1 (6 bases). V lost 7 bases and J lost 0, with 10 bases in between. Germline loops: CDR1 WSHSY, CDR2 SAAADI. The CDR3 is 13 amino acids. CDR3 sequence: CASTRGSSYEQYF. CDR3 DNA: TGCGCCAGCACGAGGGGGAGCTCCTACGAGCAGTACTTC.

The chain combines TRBV20-1 with TRBJ2-7; possibly TRBD1 or TRBD2 for D (5 bases each). The germline gives CDR1 DFQATT, CDR2 SNEGSKA (reference sequence). The V end lost 3 bases, the J end lost 6 bases, and 9 bases lay between the germline ends. CDR3 length: 11 residues. CDR3 sequence (DNA): TGCAGTGCTAGGGGGGAGAGCGAGCAGTACGTC. This encodes CSARGESEQYV.